Sequencing of this T cell receptor (beta chain) was carried out in a study of Graves' ophthalmopathy and Graves' hyperthyroidism. Study observations and caveats: From stable hyperthyroidism, ophthalmopathy was separated by a 13-signature model with just over 85% sensitivity and about 81% specificity.

CDR1 is SGDLS and CDR2 is YYNGEE in the germline V gene. V gave up 0 bases and J gave up 2 bases, with 14 bases separating them. This CDR3 region has 16 residues. In this sample, this clonotype turned up a few times. What it binds is unknown. Amplification of TCR beta CDR3 regions used RNA transcripts. Scientists carried out first-round RT-PCR using HTBI primers and then a second-round multiplex PCR. One entry per CDR3 protein results from TCRdb running MiXCR on the multiplex PCR reads. The data show over a million distinct CDR3 sequences, roughly two fifths seen once. The chain employs TRBV9 and TRBJ1-1, with D possibly being TRBD1 (5 bases). Sequenced: peripheral blood or thyroid tissue (not recorded which). This sequence originates from an adult man with Graves' hyperthyroidism. The CDR3 reads CASSVEAGRGNTEAFF. The CDR3 DNA is TGTGCCAGCAGCGTAGAGGCAGGTAGGGGTAACACTGAAGCTTTCTTT.